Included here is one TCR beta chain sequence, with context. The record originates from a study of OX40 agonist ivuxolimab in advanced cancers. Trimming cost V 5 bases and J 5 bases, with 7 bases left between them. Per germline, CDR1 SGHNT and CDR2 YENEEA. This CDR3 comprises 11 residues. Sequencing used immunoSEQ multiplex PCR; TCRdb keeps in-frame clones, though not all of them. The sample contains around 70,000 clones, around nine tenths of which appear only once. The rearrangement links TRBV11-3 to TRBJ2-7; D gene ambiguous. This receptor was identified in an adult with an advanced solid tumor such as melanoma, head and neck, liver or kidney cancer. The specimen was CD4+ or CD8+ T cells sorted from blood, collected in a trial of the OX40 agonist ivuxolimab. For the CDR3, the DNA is TGTGCCAGCAGCGCTGACGACGAGCAGTACTTC. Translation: CASSADDEQYF.